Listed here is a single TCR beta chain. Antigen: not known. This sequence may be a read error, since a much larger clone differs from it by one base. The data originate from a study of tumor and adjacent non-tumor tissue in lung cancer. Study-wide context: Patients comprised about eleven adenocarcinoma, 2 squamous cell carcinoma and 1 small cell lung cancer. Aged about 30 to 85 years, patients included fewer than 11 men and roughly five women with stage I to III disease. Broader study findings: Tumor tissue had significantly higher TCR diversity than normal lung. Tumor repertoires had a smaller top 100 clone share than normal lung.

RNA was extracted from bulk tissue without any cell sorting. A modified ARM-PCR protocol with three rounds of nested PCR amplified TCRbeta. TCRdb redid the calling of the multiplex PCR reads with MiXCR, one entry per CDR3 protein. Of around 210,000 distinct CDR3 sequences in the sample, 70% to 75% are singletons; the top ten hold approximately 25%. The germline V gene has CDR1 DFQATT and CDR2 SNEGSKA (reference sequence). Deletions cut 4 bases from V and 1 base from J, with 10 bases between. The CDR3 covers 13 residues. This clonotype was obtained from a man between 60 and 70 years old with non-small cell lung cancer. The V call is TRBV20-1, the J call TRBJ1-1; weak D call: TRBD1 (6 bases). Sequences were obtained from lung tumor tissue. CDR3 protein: CSAKGGKNTEAFF. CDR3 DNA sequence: TGCAGTGCTAAAGGGGGGAAGAACACTGAAGCTTTCTTT.